This T cell receptor beta chain was sequenced in a study of T-cell reconstitution after alpha-beta-depleted transplantation in children. The CDR3 contains 11 residues. V shed 4 bases and J shed 4 bases, with 4 bases lying between them. In germline, CDR1 is SNHLY, CDR2 FYNNEI. Library preparation (for TCRbeta) was performed with unique molecular identifiers. TCRdb fed the PCR reads into MiXCR, producing one record per CDR3 protein. The sample lists 380,000 or so distinct CDR3 sequences, about an eighth seen once, with 4% to 5.5% in the top ten. The specimen was PBMCs, collected from the stem cell graft. The chain links TRBV2 to TRBJ2-5; D not resolved. This sequence was found in a human donor who donated a stem cell graft to a child with Fanconi anemia. The CDR3 region is CASSAPETQYF. The CDR3 DNA reads TGTGCCAGCAGTGCCCCAGAGACCCAGTACTTC.